The clone carrying this TCR beta chain has just one count. This specimen comes from a study of blood T cell repertoires in COVID-19. About the study: From the United States, Italy and Spain came samples of acute and convalescent COVID-19. T cells, B-cell-depleted T cells, or PBMCs supplied cDNA or gDNA.

This table comes from immunoSEQ multiplex PCR, and its TCRdb copy is limited to in-frame clones, with some not included. The repertoire holds about 230,000 clones, with 85% to 90% as singletons. The Seattle patients, enrolled during active infection, were followed longitudinally. Germline lookup yields CDR1 SGDLS and CDR2 YYNGEE. V lost 4 bases and J lost 4, with 12 bases in between. CDR3 length: 14 amino acids. Sequencing used peripheral blood. The source is a man between 50 and 59 years old with COVID-19, enrolled during active disease. J is TRBJ1-5 and V is TRBV9; D may be TRBD1 (5 bases). CDR3 nucleotides: TGTGCCAGCAGCAAGGACCAGGGAAATCAGCCCCAGCATTTT. Protein product: CASSKDQGNQPQHF. Combining the CDR3 with reference TRBV9 and TRBJ1-5 gives the whole variable domain DSGVTQTPKHLITATGQRVTLRCSPRSGDLSVYWYQQSLDQGLQFLIQYYNGEERAKGNILERFSAQQFPDLHSELNLSSLELGDSALYFCASSKDQGNQPQHFGDGTRLSIL.